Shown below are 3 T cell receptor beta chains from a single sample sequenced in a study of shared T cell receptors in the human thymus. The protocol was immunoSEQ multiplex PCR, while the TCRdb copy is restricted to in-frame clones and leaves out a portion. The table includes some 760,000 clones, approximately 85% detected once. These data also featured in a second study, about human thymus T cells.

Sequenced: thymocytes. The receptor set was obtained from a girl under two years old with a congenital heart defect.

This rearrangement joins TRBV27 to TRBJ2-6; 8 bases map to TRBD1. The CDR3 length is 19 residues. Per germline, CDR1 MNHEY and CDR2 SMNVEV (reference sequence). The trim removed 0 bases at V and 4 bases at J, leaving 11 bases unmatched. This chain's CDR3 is CASSLSPGAGGLGANVLTF. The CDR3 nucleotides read TGTGCCAGCAGTTTATCGCCCGGGGCAGGGGGCTTGGGGGCCAACGTCCTGACTTTC. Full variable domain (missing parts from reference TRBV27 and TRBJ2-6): EAQVTQNPRYLITVTGKKLTVTCSQNMNHEYMSWYRQDPGLGLRQIYYSMNVEVTDKGDVPEGYKVSRKEKRNFPLILESPSPNQTSLYFCASSLSPGAGGLGANVLTFGAGSRLTVL.

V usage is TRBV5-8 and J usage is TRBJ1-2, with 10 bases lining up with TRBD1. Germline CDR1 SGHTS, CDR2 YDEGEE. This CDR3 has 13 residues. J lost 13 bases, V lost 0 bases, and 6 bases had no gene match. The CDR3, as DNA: TGTGCCAGCAGCTTGGCGGGGACAGGGGTCGGCACCTTC. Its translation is CASSLAGTGVGTF.

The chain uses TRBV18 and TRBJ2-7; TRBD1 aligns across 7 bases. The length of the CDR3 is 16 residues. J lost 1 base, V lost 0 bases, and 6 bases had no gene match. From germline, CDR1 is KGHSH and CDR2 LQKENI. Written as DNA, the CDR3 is TGTGCCAGCTCACCACCGGGGTTACAGGGGTCCTACGAGCAGTACTTC. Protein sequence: CASSPPGLQGSYEQYF. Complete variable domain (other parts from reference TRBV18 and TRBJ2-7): NAGVMQNPRHLVRRRGQEARLRCSPMKGHSHVYWYRQLPEEGLKFMVYLQKENIIDESGMPKERFSAEFPKEGPSILRIQQVVRGDSAAYFCASSPPGLQGSYEQYFGPGTRLTVT.